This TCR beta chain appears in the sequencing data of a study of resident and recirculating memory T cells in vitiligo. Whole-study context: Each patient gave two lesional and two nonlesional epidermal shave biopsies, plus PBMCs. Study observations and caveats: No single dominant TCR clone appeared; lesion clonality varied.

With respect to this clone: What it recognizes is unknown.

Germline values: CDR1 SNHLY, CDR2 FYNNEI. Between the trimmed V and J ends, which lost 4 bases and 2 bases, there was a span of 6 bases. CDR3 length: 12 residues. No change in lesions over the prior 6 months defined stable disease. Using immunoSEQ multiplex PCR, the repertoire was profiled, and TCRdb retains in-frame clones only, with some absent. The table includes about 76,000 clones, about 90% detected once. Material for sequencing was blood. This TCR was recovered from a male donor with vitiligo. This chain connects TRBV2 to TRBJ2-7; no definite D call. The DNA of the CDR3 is TGTGCCAGCAGTGTACAAGCCTACGAGCAGTACTTC. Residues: CASSVQAYEQYF. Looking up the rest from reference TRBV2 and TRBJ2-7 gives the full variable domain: EPEVTQTPSHQVTQMGQEVILRCVPISNHLYFYWYRQILGQKVEFLVSFYNNEISEKSEIFDDQFSVERPDGSNFTLKIRSTKLEDSAMYFCASSVQAYEQYFGPGTRLTVT.